The subject of this entry is one TCR beta chain. The data are from a study of blood T cell repertoires in COVID-19. Study-wide background: Samples of COVID-19 (acute and convalescent) were obtained from the United States, Italy and Spain. T cells, B-cell-depleted T cells, or PBMCs provided the cDNA or gDNA that served as material.

Per the original data handling: By means of reference gene primer amplification, nucleated cell counts were estimated. Libraries were prepared by immunoSEQ multiplex PCR; TCRdb keeps only in-frame clonotypes and omits some of them. That table furnishes V, J and clone size, whereas the DNA furnished D and trimming. The data hold roughly 40,000 clones, with 70% to 90% observed a single time. The germline V and J ends were trimmed by 2 bases and 0 bases, with 8 bases remaining between them. The CDR3 covers 14 residues. Germline V gene sequence: CDR1 SGHNT, CDR2 YYREEE (reference sequence). The chain combines TRBV5-4 with TRBJ1-1, with a tentative D call TRBD1 (6 bases). The sequence was obtained from a man aged 65 to 85 with acute or convalescent COVID-19. Input material: peripheral blood. The CDR3 DNA reads TGTGCCAGCAGCTTTGGACAGATGAACACTGAAGCTTTCTTT. This sequence encodes CASSFGQMNTEAFF.